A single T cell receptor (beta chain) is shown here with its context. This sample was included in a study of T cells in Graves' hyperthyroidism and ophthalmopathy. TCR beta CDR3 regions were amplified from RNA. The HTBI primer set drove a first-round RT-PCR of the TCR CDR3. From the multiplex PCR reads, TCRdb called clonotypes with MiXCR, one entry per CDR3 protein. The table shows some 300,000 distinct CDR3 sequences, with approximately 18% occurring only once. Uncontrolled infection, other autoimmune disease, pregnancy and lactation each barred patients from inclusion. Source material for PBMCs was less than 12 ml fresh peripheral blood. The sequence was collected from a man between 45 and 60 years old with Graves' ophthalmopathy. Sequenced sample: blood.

CDR3 region: CATSKLGRNEQFF. The CDR3 coding sequence is TGTGCCACCAGCAAACTAGGCCGGAATGAGCAGTTCTTC. V gene TRBV15 combines with J gene TRBJ2-1; tentative D call: TRBD2 (5 bases). The germline CDR1 and CDR2 sequences are LNHNV and YYDKDF (reference sequence). The CDR3 sequence is 13 residues long. V shed 4 bases and J shed 7 bases, with 11 bases lying between them.